This entry lists 21 T cell receptor beta chains sequenced from one sample in a study of siplizumab effects on memory and regulatory T cells. Here immunoSEQ multiplex PCR was the method, and the copy in TCRdb shows in-frame clones only, minus some. The sample contains approximately 50,000 clones, about 93% of which appear only once. Sequencing was performed on CD8+ T cells sorted from blood. These receptor sequences come from a human donor in good health.

The V call is TRBV5-8, the J call TRBJ2-3; 8 bases align to TRBD1. Trimming removed 4 bases from V and 3 bases from J; junction bases left unmatched: 4. The CDR3 sequence is 14 residues long. From germline, CDR1 is SGHTS and CDR2 YDEGEE. The CDR3 nucleotides are TGTGCCAGCAGCCGGACAGGGTTGACAGATACGCAGTATTTT. It specifies CASSRTGLTDTQYF.

This chain connects TRBV18 to TRBJ1-5; 10 positions agree with TRBD1. The CDR3 contains 18 residues. The trim removed 3 bases at V and 3 bases at J, leaving 11 bases unmatched. From germline, CDR1 is KGHSH and CDR2 LQKENI. CDR3 region: CASSPRTGGNNYNQPQHF. The CDR3 nucleotides are TGTGCCAGCTCACCGAGGACAGGGGGTAATAATTACAATCAGCCCCAGCATTTT.

Of note for this clone: Other DNA sequences in the same sample also yield this CDR3. The CDR3: CASSVVADSYEQYF. DNA of the CDR3: TGTGCCAGCAGCGTAGTGGCCGATTCCTACGAGCAGTACTTC. The chain carries TRBV9 and TRBJ2-7; D unclear. With 0 bases removed from V and 1 base from J, the gap between germline ends came to 8 bases. The germline V gene has CDR1 SGDLS and CDR2 YYNGEE. The CDR3 loop spans 14 amino acids. The full variable domain, completed using reference TRBV9 and TRBJ2-7, is DSGVTQTPKHLITATGQRVTLRCSPRSGDLSVYWYQQSLDQGLQFLIQYYNGEERAKGNILERFSAQQFPDLHSELNLSSLELGDSALYFCASSVVADSYEQYFGPGTRLTVT.

The V call is TRBV2, the J call TRBJ1-5; 7 bases fit TRBD1. Germline V CDR1 and CDR2: SNHLY, FYNNEI. With V trimmed by 6 bases and J by 2 bases, 19 bases remained unmatched. The CDR3 has 19 residues. CDR3 sequence (DNA): TGTGCCAGCAGGGGCTCAGTGGAGGGGGCTTTTTTCGGCAATCAGCCCCAGCATTTT. Amino acids: CASRGSVEGAFFGNQPQHF.

The count of this clone is one. The chain couples TRBV7-8 to TRBJ2-1; perhaps D is TRBD1 or TRBD2 (5 bases each). In germline, CDR1 is SGHVS, CDR2 FQNEAQ. The CDR3 runs to 15 residues. The V end lost 2 bases, the J end lost 3 bases, and 11 bases lay between the germline ends. The CDR3 bases are TGTGCCAGCAGCTTATGGGGACGGGTCTACAATGAGCAGTTCTTC. As protein: CASSLWGRVYNEQFF.

The chain uses TRBV9 and TRBJ2-7, with D unclear. V was trimmed by 0 bases and J by 2 bases, leaving 9 bases between them. Per the germline V gene, CDR1 is SGDLS and CDR2 is YYNGEE. The CDR3 is 14 amino acids. CDR3 in DNA: TGTGCCAGCAGCGTAGGGGCAGGTCCCTACGAGCAGTACTTC. Its protein is CASSVGAGPYEQYF. Looking up the rest from reference TRBV9 and TRBJ2-7 gives the full variable domain: DSGVTQTPKHLITATGQRVTLRCSPRSGDLSVYWYQQSLDQGLQFLIQYYNGEERAKGNILERFSAQQFPDLHSELNLSSLELGDSALYFCASSVGAGPYEQYFGPGTRLTVT.

The genes are TRBV28 and TRBJ2-3; possible D gene TRBD1, 6 bases. Per germline, CDR1 MDHEN and CDR2 SYDVKM. The CDR3 totals 14 residues. Trimming cost V 5 bases and J 8 bases, with 17 bases left between them. CDR3 DNA sequence: TGTGCCAGCAGTAGACAGGCTGCTGGCTTTACGCAGTATTTT. This encodes CASSRQAAGFTQYF.

This clone was observed once. This chain uses TRBV11-2 with TRBJ2-5; the match to TRBD2 covers 8 bases. Matching the DNA end better, TRBJ2-7 makes the J call doubtful. There are 18 residues in the CDR3. Germline values: CDR1 SGHAT, CDR2 FQNNGV. The CDR3: CASSFGLLGGRTTYEQYF. CDR3 bases: TGTGCCAGCAGCTTCGGGTTACTCGGCGGGAGGACAACCTACGAGCAGTACTTC.

The chain links TRBV19 to TRBJ2-7; D gene unclear. This CDR3 region has 15 residues. Germline V gives CDR1 LNHDA, CDR2 SQIVND (reference sequence). The V end lost 1 base, the J end lost 3 bases, and 13 bases lay between the germline ends. For the CDR3, the DNA is TGTGCCAGTAGTATAGTTGGCATATCTGGCTACGAGCAGTACTTC. Translation gives CASSIVGISGYEQYF. Full variable domain (missing parts from reference TRBV19 and TRBJ2-7): DGGITQSPKYLFRKEGQNVTLSCEQNLNHDAMYWYRQDPGQGLRLIYYSQIVNDFQKGDIAEGYSVSREKKESFPLTVTSAQKNPTAFYLCASSIVGISGYEQYFGPGTRLTVT.

The gene calls are TRBV27 and TRBJ2-7; TRBD1 matches at 10 bases. Germline V gene sequence: CDR1 MNHEY, CDR2 SMNVEV (reference sequence). This CDR3 region has 14 residues. Trimming cost V 5 bases and J 4 bases; bases outside gene matches: 5. CDR3 sequence: CASSEGQGTYEQYF. CDR3 DNA: TGTGCCAGCAGTGAGGGACAGGGGACTTACGAGCAGTACTTC.

This clone was seen just once. The chain combines TRBV13 with TRBJ2-7; TRBD1 might be the D (5 bases). CDR1 PRHDT and CDR2 FYEKMQ come from the germline V gene (reference sequence). V dropped 1 base and J dropped 0 bases, with 10 bases sitting between them. There are 15 residues in the CDR3. The CDR3 sequence: CASSLEYRSSYEQYF. CDR3 sequence (DNA): TGTGCCAGCAGCTTAGAATACAGGAGCTCCTACGAGCAGTACTTC. Based on the CDR3 plus reference TRBV13 and TRBJ2-7, the full variable domain is AAGVIQSPRHLIKEKRETATLKCYPIPRHDTVYWYQQGPGQDPQFLISFYEKMQSDKGSIPDRFSAQQFSDYHSELNMSSLELGDSALYFCASSLEYRSSYEQYFGPGTRLTVT.

The chain uses TRBV27 and TRBJ2-5, with unresolved D. There are 13 residues in the CDR3. Per the germline V gene, CDR1 is MNHEY and CDR2 is SMNVEV (reference sequence). V gave up 8 bases and J gave up 3 bases, with 13 bases separating them. The CDR3 region is CASRLTGEETQYF. CDR3 nucleotides: TGTGCCAGCCGCTTGACTGGGGAAGAGACCCAGTACTTC.

By sample fraction, this clone is medium-sized. CDR3 protein: CAWKNDGAWGMNTEAFF. CDR3 DNA: TGTGCCTGGAAGAACGACGGTGCATGGGGCATGAACACTGAAGCTTTCTTT. The rearrangement joins TRBV30 to TRBJ1-1; a possible D gene is TRBD1 (5 bases). The CDR3 runs to 17 residues. The germline gives CDR1 GTSNPN, CDR2 SVGIG (reference sequence). The germline V and J ends were trimmed by 4 bases and 0 bases, with 21 bases remaining between them.

The chain recombines TRBV25-1 with TRBJ2-5; the match to TRBD1 covers 7 bases. Germline assignment: CDR1 MGHDK and CDR2 SYGVNS. There are 11 residues in the CDR3. V was pared by 5 bases and J by 9 bases, with 3 bases of the junction left unmatched. The CDR3, as DNA: TGTGCCAGCAGTATAGACAGGGCCCAGTACTTC. Encoded protein: CASSIDRAQYF.

The V gene is TRBV9, the J gene TRBJ2-7; D is possibly TRBD1 or TRBD2 (5 bases each). The CDR3 is 16 amino acids. The germline V gene has CDR1 SGDLS and CDR2 YYNGEE. With 0 bases removed from V and 5 bases from J, the gap between germline ends came to 18 bases. This CDR3 is CASSVGGTLAGHEQYF. CDR3 nucleotide sequence: TGTGCCAGCAGCGTAGGGGGGACCCTCGCCGGGCACGAGCAGTACTTC.

The rearrangement uses TRBV6-1 and TRBJ2-2; D remains unclear. The CDR3 length is 14 residues. Germline V lookup: CDR1 MNHNS, CDR2 SASEGT. The V end lost 8 bases, the J end lost 0 bases, and 10 bases lay between the germline ends. DNA of the CDR3: TGTGCCAGCGTTTTGACGGCGAACACCGGGGAGCTGTTTTTT. The encoded protein is CASVLTANTGELFF.

This clone is a singleton in its sample. The genes are TRBV10-2 and TRBJ1-2, with D perhaps matching TRBD1 (5 bases). Germline CDR1 WSHSY, CDR2 SAAADI. The CDR3 sequence is 14 residues long. V lost 4 bases to trimming and J lost 3 bases, with 12 bases between them. The CDR3 loop is CASSGAGLDYGYTF. DNA of the CDR3: TGCGCCAGCAGTGGGGCAGGGTTGGACTATGGCTACACCTTC.

This sequence joins TRBV2 and TRBJ2-2; D may correspond to TRBD1 or TRBD2 (6 bases each). The germline V gene has CDR1 SNHLY and CDR2 FYNNEI. Trimming pared 11 bases from V and 4 bases from J, leaving 17 bases between. The CDR3 spans 14 residues. The CDR3 region has the DNA TGTGCCGGCATCGGGGGCTGGGCCACCGGGGAGCTGTTTTTT. It encodes CAGIGGWATGELFF. Full variable domain (missing parts from reference TRBV2 and TRBJ2-2): EPEVTQTPSHQVTQMGQEVILRCVPISNHLYFYWYRQILGQKVEFLVSFYNNEISEKSEIFDDQFSVERPDGSNFTLKIRSTKLEDSAMYFCAGIGGWATGELFFGEGSRLTVL.

The genes are TRBV6-5 and TRBJ2-5, with TRBD1 identical over 8 bases. The V segment lost 2 bases and the J segment 6 bases; nucleotides outside the gene matches: 2. Per the germline V gene, CDR1 is MNHEY and CDR2 is SVGAGI. The CDR3 loop spans 13 amino acids. The CDR3 region has the DNA TGTGCCAGCAGTTACGGACAGGGAAAGACCCAGTACTTC. Amino acids: CASSYGQGKTQYF.

This chain connects TRBV5-1 to TRBJ2-1; D is unresolved. Germline V gene lookup returns CDR1 SGHRS and CDR2 YFSETQ. This CDR3 is built from 12 residues. V was cut by 3 bases and J by 6 bases, with 7 bases left in between. CDR3 nucleotides: TGCGCCAGCAGCTCATGGGGCAATGAGCAGTTCTTC. Translation: CASSSWGNEQFF.

The V call is TRBV15, the J call TRBJ2-3; 14 bases agree with TRBD2. V trimming: 5 bases; J trimming: 3 bases; junction bases outside the gene matches: 1. The CDR3 has 15 amino acids. Germline V gene lookup returns CDR1 LNHNV and CDR2 YYDKDF (reference sequence). CDR3: CATSGTSGSTDTQYF. Written as DNA, the CDR3 is TGTGCCACCAGCGGGACTAGCGGGAGTACAGATACGCAGTATTTT.